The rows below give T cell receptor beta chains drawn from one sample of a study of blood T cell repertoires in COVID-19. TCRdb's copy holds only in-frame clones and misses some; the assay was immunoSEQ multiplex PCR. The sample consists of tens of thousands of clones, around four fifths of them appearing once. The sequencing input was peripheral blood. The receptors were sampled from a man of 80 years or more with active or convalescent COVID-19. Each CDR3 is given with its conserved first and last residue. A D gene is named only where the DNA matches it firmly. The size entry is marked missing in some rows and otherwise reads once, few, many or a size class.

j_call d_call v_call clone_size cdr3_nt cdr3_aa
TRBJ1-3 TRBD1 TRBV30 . TGTGCCTGGGCACAGACAGGGAATGCCGGAAACACCATATATTTT CAWAQTGNAGNTIYF
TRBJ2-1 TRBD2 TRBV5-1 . TGCGCCAGCAGCTTGGCCTTGGCTAGCGGGGGGGCCCGGAATGGTGAGCAGTTCTTC CASSLALASGGARNGEQFF
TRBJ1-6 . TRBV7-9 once TGTGCCAGCAGCCCCCGGGCAGGGAATAATTCACCCCTCCACTTT CASSPRAGNNSPLHF
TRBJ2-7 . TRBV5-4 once TGTGCCAGCAGCTCCAATACAGGGAGTAGGTACTTC CASSSNTGSRYF
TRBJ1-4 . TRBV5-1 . TGCGCCAGCAGCTATGGTCTACCCGGTGAAAAACTGTTTTTT CASSYGLPGEKLFF
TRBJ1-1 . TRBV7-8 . TGTGCCAGCAGCCCAGGGGTTGCGGACACTGAAGCTTTCTTT CASSPGVADTEAFF
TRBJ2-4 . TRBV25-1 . TGTGCCAGCAGCGACAGCCTAGCCAAAAACATTCAGTACTTC CASSDSLAKNIQYF
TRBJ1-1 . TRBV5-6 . TGTGCCAGCAGCCGCTACTGGGGGCCATTGAACACTGAAGCTTTCTTT CASSRYWGPLNTEAFF
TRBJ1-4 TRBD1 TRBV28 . TGTGCCAGCAGTTTATTTGCCGGGACAGGGCTTAGGGAACTGTTTTTT CASSLFAGTGLRELFF
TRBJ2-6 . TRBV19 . TGTGCCACGAGACGGGAATCTGGGGCCAACGTCCTGACTTTC CATRRESGANVLTF
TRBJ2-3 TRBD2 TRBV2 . TGTGCCAGCAGTGCACTAGCGGGGGCTACCATGGATACGCAGTATTTT CASSALAGATMDTQYF
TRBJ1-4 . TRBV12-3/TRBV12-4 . TGTGCCAGCAGTTTCAGAAATGAAAAACTGTTTTTT CASSFRNEKLFF
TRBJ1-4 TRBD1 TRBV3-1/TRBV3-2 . TGTGCCAGCAGCCCCCGGACAGGGGCGCGGGATGAAAAACTGTTTTTT CASSPRTGARDEKLFF
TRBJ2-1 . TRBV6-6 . TGTGCCAGCAGTCCCTATAATACGAGGCTCTCCTACAATGAGCAGTTCTTC CASSPYNTRLSYNEQFF
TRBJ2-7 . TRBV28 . TGTGCCAGCAGTTTACGCCCAACCGCTACCTACGAGCAGTACTTC CASSLRPTATYEQYF
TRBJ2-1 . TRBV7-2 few TGTGCCAGCAGCTCAAGCAGGGGGGTCAATGAGCAGTTCTTC CASSSSRGVNEQFF
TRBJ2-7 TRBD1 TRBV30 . TGTGCCTGGAGTTGGACAGGGACCTACGAGCAGTACTTC CAWSWTGTYEQYF
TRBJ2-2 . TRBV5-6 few TGTGCCAGCAGCTTGTTCGGGGATAACACCGGGGAGCTGTTTTTT CASSLFGDNTGELFF
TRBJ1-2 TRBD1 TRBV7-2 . TGTGCCAGCAGCCCCCGGACAGGGACCCGCTATGGCTACACCTTC CASSPRTGTRYGYTF
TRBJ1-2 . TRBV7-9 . TGTGCCAGCAGCTTAAGCCAGGCGCATGGCTACACCTTC CASSLSQAHGYTF
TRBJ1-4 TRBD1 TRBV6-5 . TGTGCCAGCAGAGGAAGACAGGGCCAAAATGAAAAACTGTTTTTT CASRGRQGQNEKLFF
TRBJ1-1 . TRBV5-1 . TGCGCCAGCAGCTCCGGGGGGGGCACTGAAGCTTTCTTT CASSSGGGTEAFF
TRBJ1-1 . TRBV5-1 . TGCGCCAGCAGCTTTACTGCGGGTCGAACTGAAGCTTTCTTT CASSFTAGRTEAFF